Listed below are T cell receptor beta chains from one sample, sequenced in a study of breast tumors, draining lymph nodes, adjacent tissues. Each CDR3 protein gets one entry after TCRdb re-called the multiplex PCR reads with MiXCR. The repertoire holds approximately 280,000 distinct CDR3 sequences, over 30% seen once, with 1.1% in the top ten. The specimen sequenced was axillary lymph node tissue. Receptors originate from a female donor with breast cancer. Some clones in this sample may be carry-over from other donors' samples. CDR3s include the opening cysteine and the closing phenylalanine or tryptophan. Fields, in order: V gene, J gene, D gene, clone size, CDR3 protein, CDR3 DNA. The D gene is left open where the match is weak. Clone size appears in some rows only: once, few, many, or a class for an expanded clone.

TRBV19,TRBJ2-4,.,.,CASSTLSLAKNIQYF,TGTGCCAGTAGTACCCTTTCACTAGCCAAAAACATTCAGTACTTC
TRBV6-6,TRBJ2-5,TRBD1,.,CASSLTGGWEAQYF,TGTGCCAGCAGTCTGACAGGGGGCTGGGAGGCCCAGTACTTC
TRBV7-9,TRBJ2-5,TRBD2,once,CASSPRTSGSGETQYF,TGTGCCAGCAGCCCCAGGACTAGCGGGAGCGGGGAGACCCAGTACTTC
TRBV24-1,TRBJ2-2,.,many,CATSAPTGLPEELFF,TGTGCCACCAGTGCACCTACGGGACTTCCCGAGGAGCTGTTTTTT
TRBV12-3/TRBV12-4,TRBJ2-7,TRBD2,many,CASSLMAGVWEQYF,TGTGCCAGCAGTTTAATGGCGGGAGTCTGGGAGCAGTACTTC
TRBV10-3,TRBJ2-1,.,.,CATQVNNEQFF,TGTGCCACCCAGGTGAACAATGAGCAGTTCTTC
TRBV14,TRBJ2-5,.,.,CASSLLGGGRDQETQYF,TGTGCCAGCAGTCTACTCGGCGGGGGCCGTGACCAAGAGACCCAGTACTTC
TRBV12-3/TRBV12-4,TRBJ2-7,TRBD1,many,CASSLTGAGLREQYF,TGTGCCAGCAGTTTAACAGGGGCGGGTCTACGCGAGCAGTACTTC
TRBV20-1,TRBJ1-2,TRBD1,few,CSASVQGENYGSTF,TGCAGTGCTAGTGTCCAGGGGGAAAACTATGGCTCCACCTTC
TRBV6-2/TRBV6-3,TRBJ2-5,TRBD1,many,CASRRGTGGPETQYF,TGTGCCAGCAGACGCGGGACAGGGGGACCAGAGACCCAGTACTTC
TRBV24-1,TRBJ2-1,.,many,CATSDLKLAYNEQFF,TGTGCCACCAGTGACCTAAAACTAGCCTACAATGAGCAGTTCTTC
TRBV2,TRBJ2-7,.,many,CASSVSPYEQYF,TGTGCCAGCAGTGTGTCCCCCTACGAGCAGTACTTC
TRBV29-1,TRBJ2-3,.,many,CSVGVSVGADTQYF,TGCAGCGTGGGGGTATCAGTCGGGGCAGATACGCAGTATTTT
TRBV11-3,TRBJ1-6,TRBD1,.,CASSLVVGTGGYSWDSPLHF,TGTGCCAGCAGCTTAGTCGTCGGGACAGGGGGATACAGTTGGGATTCACCCCTCCACTTT
TRBV9,TRBJ2-3,TRBD2,many,CASSGGTSGLTDTQYF,TGTGCCAGCAGCGGTGGGACTAGCGGTTTAACAGATACGCAGTATTTT
TRBV10-3,TRBJ1-3,.,.,CAIRPASGNTIYF,TGTGCCATCAGACCAGCCTCTGGGAACACCATATATTTT
TRBV30,TRBJ2-7,.,many,CAWSLGTSARF,TGTGCCTGGAGTTTAGGGACCTCCGCCAGGTTC
TRBV7-9,TRBJ2-2,TRBD2,.,CASSYSGRAFTGELFF,TGTGCCAGCAGCTATAGCGGGAGGGCCTTCACCGGGGAGCTGTTTTTT
TRBV15,TRBJ2-1,TRBD1,.,CATSSGTGTASYNEQFF,TGTGCCACCAGCAGTGGGACCGGGACAGCTTCCTACAATGAGCAGTTCTTC